This T cell receptor beta chain derives from a study of spatial heterogeneity in lung cancer. Background on the study: Among detected sequences, beta-chain ones consistently exceeded alpha-chain ones in number. Study conclusions and caveats: Circulating ubiquitous expanded tumor TCRs were observed more frequently at resection than at follow-up.

Specified time point: sample taken at primary tumor resection. Whole RNA was taken from tumor, nontumor lung or frozen PBMC; it was then sequenced unsorted. The approximately 72 donors had untreated early-stage non-small cell lung cancer. Each TCR cDNA molecule carried a unique molecular identifier. TCRdb used MiXCR to reprocess the 5' RACE reads, holding one entry per CDR3 protein. The sample has tens of thousands of distinct CDR3 sequences; less than 8.5% are singletons. In regard to this clonotype: Its antigen is as yet unknown.

Trimming removed 2 bases at V and 0 bases at J, with 10 bases between. This CDR3 contains 16 residues. In germline, CDR1 is KGHDR, CDR2 SFDVKD. The chain has TRBV24-1 and TRBJ2-4; TRBD1 might be the D (6 bases). The source of this sequence is a female donor with early-stage non-small cell lung cancer. Material: PBMCs, obtained at surgery. The CDR3 DNA sequence: TGTGCCACCAGTGATTCTCAGGGGACAGCCAAAAACATTCAGTACTTC. Translation gives CATSDSQGTAKNIQYF.